This T cell receptor (beta chain) was observed in a study of cytotoxic CD8 clonotypes in ibrutinib-treated CLL. Overall study: Sample averages reached 255,043 productive templates and over 85,000 productive rearrangements. Study-wide results and limits: Sustained-remission and progressing patients had different sampling times. Higher clonality was seen at ibrutinib response and a return toward baseline at progression.

Regarding this clone: What it binds is unknown.

Deep sequencing aimed at 1 in 200,000 to 1 in 1 million T cells' resolution. TCRdb's copy holds only in-frame clones and misses some; the assay was immunoSEQ multiplex PCR. The sample lists 100,000 to 150,000 clones, 75% to 90% seen once, with under 2.5% in the top ten. Between the trimmed V and J ends, which lost 0 bases and 3 bases, there was a span of 11 bases. This CDR3 has 15 amino acids. Germline CDR1 and CDR2: SGHNT and YENEEA. This chain uses TRBV11-3 with TRBJ1-1; weak D call: TRBD1 (6 bases). The receptor comes from a human donor with chronic lymphocytic leukemia. The sample was PBMCs, taken after 24 months of ibrutinib treatment. CDR3 region: CASSLDARGHTEAFF. The CDR3 region has the DNA TGTGCCAGCAGCTTAGATGCGCGGGGGCACACTGAAGCTTTCTTT.